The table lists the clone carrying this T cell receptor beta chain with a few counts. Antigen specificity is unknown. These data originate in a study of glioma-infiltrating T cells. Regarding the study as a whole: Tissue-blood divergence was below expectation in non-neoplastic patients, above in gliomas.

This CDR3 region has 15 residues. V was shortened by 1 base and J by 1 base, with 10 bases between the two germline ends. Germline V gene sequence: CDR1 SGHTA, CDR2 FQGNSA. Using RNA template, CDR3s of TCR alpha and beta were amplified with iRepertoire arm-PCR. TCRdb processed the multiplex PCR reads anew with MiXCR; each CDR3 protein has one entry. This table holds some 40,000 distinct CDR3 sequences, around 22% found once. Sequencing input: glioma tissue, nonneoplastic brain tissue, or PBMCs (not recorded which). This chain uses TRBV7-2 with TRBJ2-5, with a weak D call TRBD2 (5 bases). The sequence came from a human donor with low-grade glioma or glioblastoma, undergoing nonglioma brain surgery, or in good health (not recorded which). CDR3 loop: CASSLVRAGQETQYF. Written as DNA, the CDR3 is TGTGCCAGCAGCTTAGTGAGGGCGGGCCAAGAGACCCAGTACTTC.